This record covers a single T cell receptor beta chain. Its specificity is unknown. Libraries were prepared by immunoSEQ multiplex PCR; TCRdb keeps only in-frame clonotypes and omits some of them. Of 100,000 to 150,000 clones in the sample, 89% are singletons; the top ten hold 1.2%. The data are from a study of cytomegalovirus exposure and HLA in healthy donors. The overall study: In a later analysis, it was reported that the approximately 110 validation repertoires had been produced on the same platform as the 700 or so repertoires belonging to the first cohort.

Study results and limitations: There were a few CMV-associated chains whose specificity for CMV antigens was confirmed in vitro.

The sequenced sample was PBMCs. The clonotype comes from a woman aged 18-29 years in good health and CMV-seronegative.

CDR3 sequence (DNA): TGTGCCAGCAGTTACTCTAAGGGTAGTAGGGGGAGTCAAAACACCTTC. This codes for CASSYSKGSRGSQNTF. V usage is TRBV6-5 and J usage is TRBJ1-2; a weak D match, TRBD1 (6 bases). CDR1 is MNHEY, CDR2 SVGAGI, per germline. V lost 0 bases, J lost 12 bases, and 23 bases lay in between. The CDR3 totals 16 residues.